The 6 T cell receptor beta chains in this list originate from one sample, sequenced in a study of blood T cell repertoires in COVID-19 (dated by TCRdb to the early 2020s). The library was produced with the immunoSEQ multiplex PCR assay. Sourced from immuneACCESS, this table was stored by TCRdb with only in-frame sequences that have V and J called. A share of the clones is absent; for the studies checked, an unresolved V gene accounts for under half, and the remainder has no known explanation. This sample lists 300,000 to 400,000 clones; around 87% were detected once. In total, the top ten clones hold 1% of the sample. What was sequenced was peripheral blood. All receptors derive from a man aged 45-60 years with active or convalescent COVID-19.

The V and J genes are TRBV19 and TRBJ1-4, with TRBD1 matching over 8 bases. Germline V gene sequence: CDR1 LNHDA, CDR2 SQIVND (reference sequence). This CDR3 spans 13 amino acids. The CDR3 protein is CAPDREWNEKLFF. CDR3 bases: TGTGCACCGGACAGGGAGTGGAATGAAAAACTGTTTTTT.

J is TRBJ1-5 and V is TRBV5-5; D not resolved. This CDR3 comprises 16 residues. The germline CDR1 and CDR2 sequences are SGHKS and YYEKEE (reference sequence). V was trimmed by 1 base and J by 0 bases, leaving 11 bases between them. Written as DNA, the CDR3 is TGTGCCAGCAGCTTGAGTGCCAGTAATAGCAATCAGCCCCAGCATTTT. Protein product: CASSLSASNSNQPQHF. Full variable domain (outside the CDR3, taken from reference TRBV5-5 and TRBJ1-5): DAGVTQSPTHLIKTRGQQVTLRCSPISGHKSVSWYQQVLGQGPQFIFQYYEKEERGRGNFPDRFSARQFPNYSSELNVNALLLGDSALYLCASSLSASNSNQPQHFGDGTRLSIL.

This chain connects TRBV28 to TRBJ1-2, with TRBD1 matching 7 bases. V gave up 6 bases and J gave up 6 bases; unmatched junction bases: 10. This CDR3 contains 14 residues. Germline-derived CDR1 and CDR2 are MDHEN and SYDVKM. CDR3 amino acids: CASSGLDRVDGYTF. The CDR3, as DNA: TGTGCCAGCAGCGGGCTCGACAGGGTAGATGGCTACACCTTC.

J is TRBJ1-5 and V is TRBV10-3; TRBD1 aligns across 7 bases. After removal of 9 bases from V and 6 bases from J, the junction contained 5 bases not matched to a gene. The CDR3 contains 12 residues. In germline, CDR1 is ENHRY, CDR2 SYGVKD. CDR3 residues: CAIGTDPQPQHF. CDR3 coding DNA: TGTGCCATTGGGACAGACCCTCAGCCCCAGCATTTT.

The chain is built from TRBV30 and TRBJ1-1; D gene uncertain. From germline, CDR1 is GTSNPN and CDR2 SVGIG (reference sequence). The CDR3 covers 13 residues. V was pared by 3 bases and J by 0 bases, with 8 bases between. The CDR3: CAWRGQMNTEAFF. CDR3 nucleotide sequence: TGTGCCTGGAGGGGCCAGATGAACACTGAAGCTTTCTTT.

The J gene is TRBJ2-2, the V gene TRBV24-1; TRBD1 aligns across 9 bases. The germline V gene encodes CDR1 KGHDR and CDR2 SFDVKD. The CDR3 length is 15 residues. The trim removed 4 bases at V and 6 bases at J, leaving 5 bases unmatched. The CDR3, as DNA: TGTGCCACCAGTGACCCGGGACAGGGTTCCGGGGAGCTGTTTTTT. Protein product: CATSDPGQGSGELFF.